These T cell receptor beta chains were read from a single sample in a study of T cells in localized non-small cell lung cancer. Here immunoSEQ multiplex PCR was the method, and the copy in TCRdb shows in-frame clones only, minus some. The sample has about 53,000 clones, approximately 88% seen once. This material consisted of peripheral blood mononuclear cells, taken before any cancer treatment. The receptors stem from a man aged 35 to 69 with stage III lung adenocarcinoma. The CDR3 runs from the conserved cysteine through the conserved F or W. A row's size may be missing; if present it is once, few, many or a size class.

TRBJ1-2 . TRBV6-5 CASTTGLLYGYTF
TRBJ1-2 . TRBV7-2 CASSGQGGRYGYTF
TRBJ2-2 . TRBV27 CASSGDRDVPNTGELFF
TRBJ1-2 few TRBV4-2 CASSQGILNREYGYTF
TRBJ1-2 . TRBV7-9 CASSLADRTNYGYTF
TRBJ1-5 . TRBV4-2 CASSQDINSNQPQHF
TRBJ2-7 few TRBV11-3 CASSRGRSYEQYF
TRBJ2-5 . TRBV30 CAWTRGEETQYF
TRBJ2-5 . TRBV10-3 CAISSTEGETQYF
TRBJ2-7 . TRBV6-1 CAGSRDRLSYEQYF
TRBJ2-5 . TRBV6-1 CASSKRVQETQYF
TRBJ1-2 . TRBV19 CASKKADYGYTF
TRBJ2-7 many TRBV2 CASGSPYYEQYF
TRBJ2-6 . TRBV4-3 CASSQEWSVGNVLTF
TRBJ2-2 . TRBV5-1 CASSLAEGRRTGELFF
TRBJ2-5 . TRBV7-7 CASSTGLTGQETQYF
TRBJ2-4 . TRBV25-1 CASSEALAKNIQYF
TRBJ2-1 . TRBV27 CASTFGGSAHNEQFF
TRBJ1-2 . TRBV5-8 CASSLGTGGFGYGYTF
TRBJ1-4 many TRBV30 CAWSGTSGTNEKLFF